Described below is a single T cell receptor (beta chain) sequence and its context. Profiling relied on immunoSEQ multiplex PCR, and the TCRdb table lists in-frame clones only, not all of them. This sample has some 400,000 clones, with more than 70% found just once. The study drew participants aged about 18 to 89 years from 20 to 30 US areas. The data are from a study of blood T cell repertoires in COVID-19. From germline, CDR1 is SGHRS and CDR2 YFSETQ. The CDR3 runs 16 residues. V was shortened by 0 bases and J by 9 bases, with 21 bases between the two germline ends. The clonotype was recovered from a man in his thirties or forties who had recovered from COVID-19. Sequenced sample: PBMCs or T cells enriched from blood (not recorded which). This chain joins TRBV5-1 and TRBJ1-1; the D gene is possibly TRBD1 (5 bases). As DNA, the CDR3 is TGCGCCAGCAGCTTGGCGTCGGGGGAGACTACGATAAAAGCTTTCTTT. Its protein product is CASSLASGETTIKAFF.